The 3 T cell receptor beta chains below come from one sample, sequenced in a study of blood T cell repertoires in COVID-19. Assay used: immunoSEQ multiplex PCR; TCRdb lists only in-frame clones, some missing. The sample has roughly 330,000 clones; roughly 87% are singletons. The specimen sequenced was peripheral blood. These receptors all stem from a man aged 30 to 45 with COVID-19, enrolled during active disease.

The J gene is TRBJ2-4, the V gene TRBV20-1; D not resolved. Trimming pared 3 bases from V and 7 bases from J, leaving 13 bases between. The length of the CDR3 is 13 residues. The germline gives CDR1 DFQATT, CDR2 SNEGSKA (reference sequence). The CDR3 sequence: CSASIGRANIQYF. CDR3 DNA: TGCAGTGCTAGTATCGGTAGAGCTAACATTCAGTACTTC.

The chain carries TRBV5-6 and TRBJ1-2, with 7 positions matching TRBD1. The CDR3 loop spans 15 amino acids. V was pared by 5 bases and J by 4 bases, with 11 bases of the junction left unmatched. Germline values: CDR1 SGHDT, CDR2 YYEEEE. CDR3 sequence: CASRSTRGAGYGYTF. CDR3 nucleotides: TGTGCCAGCAGGTCGACCAGGGGGGCGGGCTATGGCTACACCTTC. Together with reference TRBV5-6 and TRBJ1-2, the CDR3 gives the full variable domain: DAGVTQSPTHLIKTRGQQVTLRCSPKSGHDTVSWYQQALGQGPQFIFQYYEEEERQRGNFPDRFSGHQFPNYSSELNVNALLLGDSALYLCASRSTRGAGYGYTFGSGTRLTVV.

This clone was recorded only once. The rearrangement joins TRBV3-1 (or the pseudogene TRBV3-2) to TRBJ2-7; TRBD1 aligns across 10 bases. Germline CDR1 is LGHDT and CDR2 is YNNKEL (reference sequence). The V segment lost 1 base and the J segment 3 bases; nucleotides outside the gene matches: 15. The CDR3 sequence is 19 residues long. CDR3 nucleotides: TGTGCCAGCAGCCAAGGGCGCTCGTCGACAGGGGGCGTCGTCTACGAGCAGTACTTC. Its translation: CASSQGRSSTGGVVYEQYF.